The 10 T cell receptor beta chains in this list originate from one sample, sequenced in a study of blood T cell repertoires in COVID-19. TCRdb's table, derived via immunoSEQ multiplex PCR, lists solely in-frame clones and lacks some. The table shows over 150,000 clones, with around 89% occurring only once. Input material: peripheral blood. The receptors were gathered from a man aged 50-60 years who had recovered from COVID-19.

The J gene is TRBJ2-7, the V gene TRBV6-2 or TRBV6-3; D unresolved. CDR3 length: 13 amino acids. Trimming pared 5 bases from V and 3 bases from J, leaving 11 bases between. Germline V gives CDR1 MNHEY, CDR2 SVGEGT. The CDR3 spells CASSLGSHYEQYF. DNA for the CDR3: TGTGCCAGCAGTCTCGGGTCCCACTACGAGCAGTACTTC.

This rearrangement joins TRBV14 to TRBJ1-1, with D unclear. Germline V lookup: CDR1 SGHDN, CDR2 FVKESK. CDR3 size: 13 residues. V lost 1 base and J 1 base, leaving 4 bases between the germline ends. CDR3 nucleotide sequence: TGTGCCAGCAGCCAAGGGCAGAACACTGAAGCTTTCTTT. Protein sequence: CASSQGQNTEAFF.

The V and J genes are TRBV6-4 and TRBJ2-3; D remains unclear. Looked up from germline, CDR1 is MRHNA and CDR2 is SNTAGT. This CDR3 comprises 12 residues. V lost 3 bases and J lost 6, with 7 bases in between. The CDR3 region has the DNA TGTGCCAGCAGTGAACCACAGGATACGCAGTATTTT. As protein: CASSEPQDTQYF.

In this sample, this clone turned up once. This chain links TRBV5-4 with TRBJ2-1; 9 bases match TRBD2. The germline gives CDR1 SGHNT, CDR2 YYREEE (reference sequence). This CDR3 comprises 16 residues. V dropped 0 bases and J dropped 4; count of bases not matched to a gene: 5. In nucleotides, the CDR3 is TGTGCCAGCAGCTTGGTTGCGGGAGGGCCGTACAATGAGCAGTTCTTC. Translating gives CASSLVAGGPYNEQFF.

This clone was picked up one time. The chain carries TRBV12-3 or TRBV12-4 and TRBJ2-7; TRBD1 matches at 7 bases. CDR3 length equals 13 residues. Trimming took 6 bases from V and 3 from J; bases not matched to a gene: 5. The CDR3, as DNA: TGTGCCAGCAGAGGGACAGTCGGCTACGAGCAGTACTTC. It translates to CASRGTVGYEQYF.

The V call is TRBV19, the J call TRBJ1-5; D not certain. CDR1 LNHDA and CDR2 SQIVND come from the germline V gene (reference sequence). The ends were cut back, 3 bases at V and 2 bases at J, with 8 bases in the middle. The CDR3 runs to 14 residues. CDR3 residues: CASSMASRNQPQHF. CDR3 DNA sequence: TGTGCCAGTAGTATGGCTTCACGCAATCAGCCCCAGCATTTT.

The chain uses TRBV5-1 and TRBJ2-1; 7 bases are a match to TRBD2. The CDR3 is 16 amino acids. The trim removed 6 bases at V and 4 bases at J, leaving 13 bases unmatched. In germline, CDR1 is SGHRS, CDR2 YFSETQ. For the CDR3, the DNA is TGCGCCAGCACCGCTATCTTTGGGAGGGGATACAATGAGCAGTTCTTC. It is translated as CASTAIFGRGYNEQFF.

This chain joins TRBV5-4 and TRBJ2-2, with 10 positions matching TRBD2. Germline loops: CDR1 SGHNT, CDR2 YYREEE (reference sequence). V shed 2 bases, J shed 5 bases, and the junction held 3 bases outside the gene matches. The CDR3 consists of 15 residues. CDR3 amino acids: CASSFSGGRTGELFF. As DNA, the CDR3 is TGTGCCAGCAGCTTTAGCGGGGGGAGAACCGGGGAGCTGTTTTTT.

This chain uses TRBV19 with TRBJ1-2, with 8 positions matching TRBD1. The V segment lost 5 bases and the J segment 2 bases; nucleotides outside the gene matches: 16. The CDR3 is made up of 18 amino acids. Germline CDR1 is LNHDA and CDR2 is SQIVND (reference sequence). The CDR3: CASSPQPLGQGKNYGYTF. DNA for the CDR3: TGTGCCAGTAGTCCGCAGCCCCTAGGACAGGGAAAAAACTATGGCTACACCTTC.

V gene TRBV19 combines with J gene TRBJ2-1; 8 bases line up with TRBD1. The CDR3 is made up of 13 amino acids. V shed 4 bases, J shed 5 bases, and the junction held 1 base outside the gene matches. Germline CDR1 and CDR2: LNHDA and SQIVND (reference sequence). Here the CDR3 DNA reads TGTGCCAGTAGTAAGGACAGGGACAATGAGCAGTTCTTC. It translates to CASSKDRDNEQFF.